The T cell receptor beta chain described here comes from a study of T cell repertoires in cytomegalovirus infection. The wider study: CMV epitopes, recently identified HLA-C-restricted and well-studied HLA-B-restricted, were used. From public TCR beta signatures came an indication of both CMV infection and matching HLA type. Whole-study results and caveats: Ex vivo responses were dominated by HLA-C-restricted CMV-specific TCR beta clonotypes. Summed public TCR beta family frequency identified CMV carriers bearing the relevant HLA.

As to this clonotype: Its antigen is currently unknown.

This CDR3 has 14 amino acids. The germline CDR1 and CDR2 sequences are SGHDT and YYEEEE. Trimming at V came to 4 bases and at J to 3 bases, leaving 3 bases not matched to a gene. TCRdb itself ran the reads through MiXCR, one entry per CDR3 protein. Of 750,000 to 900,000 distinct CDR3 sequences listed, almost 30% are singletons. The material was cultured CD8+ T cells from PBMCs, obtained from culture after CMV antigen stimulation. This sequence was found in a human donor in good health (CMV status not recorded). Some clones in this sample may be carry-over from other donors' samples. The chain links TRBV5-6 to TRBJ1-1; 10 positions match TRBD1. CDR3 amino acids: CASSAGTGDTEAFF. Written as DNA, the CDR3 is TGTGCCAGCAGCGCCGGGACAGGGGACACTGAAGCTTTCTTT.